Each of the 15 T cell receptor beta chains below was sequenced from the same sample in a study of blood T cell repertoires in COVID-19. Profiling relied on immunoSEQ multiplex PCR, and the TCRdb table lists in-frame clones only, not all of them. Of 100,000 or so clones in the sample, around 90% were seen once. Sequencing used peripheral blood. All receptors derive from a man between 65 and 80 years old with acute or convalescent COVID-19.

This chain joins TRBV28 and TRBJ1-1; TRBD1 is a possible D gene (6 bases). Germline values: CDR1 MDHEN, CDR2 SYDVKM. V was clipped by 7 bases and J by 4 bases, with 13 bases between them. This CDR3 is built from 13 residues. DNA for the CDR3: TGTGCCAGCAACCGCTGGGGGCTCACTGAAGCTTTCTTT. Its translation is CASNRWGLTEAFF.

This sequence joins TRBV27 and TRBJ1-5, with no clear D. V was trimmed by 6 bases and J by 2 bases, leaving 11 bases between them. The CDR3 has 14 residues. Germline CDR1 MNHEY, CDR2 SMNVEV (reference sequence). The CDR3 loop reads CASRSTTRNQPQHF. The DNA for the CDR3 is TGTGCCAGCAGGTCCACTACTCGCAATCAGCCCCAGCATTTT.

The V call is TRBV6-5, the J call TRBJ1-1; D not certain. The germline V gene encodes CDR1 MNHEY and CDR2 SVGAGI. The V end lost 6 bases, the J end lost 6 bases, and 11 bases lay between the germline ends. CDR3 length equals 12 residues. Written as DNA, the CDR3 is TGTGCCAGCAGGGTCAGAATATCTGAAGCTTTCTTT. Its protein is CASRVRISEAFF.

This clone was detected once. The chain links TRBV28 to TRBJ2-5; 7 nucleotides align to TRBD1. The CDR3 length is 12 residues. Germline CDR1 is MDHEN and CDR2 is SYDVKM. V was pared by 7 bases and J by 2 bases, with 1 base of the junction left unmatched. The CDR3, as DNA: TGTGCCAGCACGGGACAGCAAGAGACCCAGTACTTC. This sequence encodes CASTGQQETQYF. The full variable domain, completed using reference TRBV28 and TRBJ2-5, is DVKVTQSSRYLVKRTGEKVFLECVQDMDHENMFWYRQDPGLGLRLIYFSYDVKMKEKGDIPEGYSVSREKKERFSLILESASTNQTSMYLCASTGQQETQYFGPGTRLLVL.

J is TRBJ1-2 and V is TRBV2, with 8 bases lining up with TRBD1. The CDR3 is 14 residues long. After removal of 5 bases from V and 8 bases from J, the junction contained 10 bases not matched to a gene. Per germline, CDR1 SNHLY and CDR2 FYNNEI. The CDR3 reads CASSIKRTGKGYTF. Written as DNA, the CDR3 is TGTGCCAGCAGTATAAAACGGACAGGGAAGGGCTACACCTTC.

The chain carries TRBV28 and TRBJ1-6; possibly TRBD1 for D (6 bases). Trimming took off 7 bases at V and 2 bases at J, with 18 bases between the two ends. Germline V gene lookup returns CDR1 MDHEN and CDR2 SYDVKM. The CDR3 contains 17 residues. In DNA form, the CDR3 reads TGTGCCAGCACCCGGGGAGGGGGATACACCTATAATTCACCCCTCCACTTT. Translation gives CASTRGGGYTYNSPLHF.

J is TRBJ1-2 and V is TRBV6-5; TRBD1 is a possible D gene (6 bases). V was cut by 5 bases and J by 4 bases, with 8 bases left in between. CDR1 is MNHEY and CDR2 is SVGAGI in the germline V gene. The length of the CDR3 is 12 residues. The DNA of the CDR3 is TGTGCCAGCAGTCTGGACAGCTATGGCTACACCTTC. Its protein is CASSLDSYGYTF.

The chain joins TRBV19 to TRBJ1-6; 10 bases match TRBD1. Per the germline V gene, CDR1 is LNHDA and CDR2 is SQIVND (reference sequence). This CDR3 contains 14 residues. The ends lost 5 bases at V and 7 bases at J; junction bases unmatched: 2. This CDR3 is CASSPGQGNSPLHF. CDR3 nucleotide sequence: TGTGCCAGTAGTCCGGGACAGGGGAATTCACCCCTCCACTTT.

V is TRBV5-4 and J is TRBJ1-6; D uncertain. Germline values: CDR1 SGHNT, CDR2 YYREEE (reference sequence). V lost 3 bases, J lost 6 bases, and 10 bases lay in between. This CDR3 has 14 amino acids. The CDR3 DNA reads TGTGCCAGCAGCTCGCTGAGCCTTAATTCACCCCTCCACTTT. Amino acid sequence: CASSSLSLNSPLHF.

The chain recombines TRBV28 with TRBJ2-7; 7 bases fit TRBD2. The CDR3 extends over 14 amino acids. V lost 7 bases, J lost 5 bases, and 11 bases stayed unmatched. Per the germline V gene, CDR1 is MDHEN and CDR2 is SYDVKM. This CDR3 reads CASTPEGRAHEQYF. The CDR3 nucleotides read TGTGCCAGCACCCCGGAGGGGAGGGCCCACGAGCAGTACTTC.

The rearrangement links TRBV24-1 to TRBJ1-5, with TRBD1 identical over 7 bases. V trimming: 7 bases; J trimming: 2 bases; junction bases outside the gene matches: 4. The CDR3 spans 14 residues. CDR1 KGHDR and CDR2 SFDVKD come from the germline V gene. The CDR3 coding sequence is TGTGCCACCAGGTGGGGGACAGGCAATCAGCCCCAGCATTTT. It is translated as CATRWGTGNQPQHF.

This chain uses TRBV20-1 with TRBJ2-3; D unresolved. V lost 6 bases, J lost 3 bases, and 4 bases lay in between. CDR3 length equals 10 residues. Germline CDR1 is DFQATT and CDR2 is SNEGSKA (reference sequence). The CDR3 nucleotides are TGCAGTGCCGTAACAGATACGCAGTATTTT. Amino acid sequence: CSAVTDTQYF.

The chain combines TRBV4-1 with TRBJ2-7; D possibly corresponds to TRBD2 (6 bases). The CDR3 loop spans 16 amino acids. Trimming took off 3 bases at V and 2 bases at J, with 17 bases between the two ends. Germline V gives CDR1 MGHRA, CDR2 YSYEKL. CDR3 sequence (DNA): TGCGCCAGCAGCCATCTTACCGGGGGACGCACCTACGAGCAGTACTTC. It yields the protein CASSHLTGGRTYEQYF.

V and J are TRBV7-2 and TRBJ2-7; TRBD2 agrees at 9 bases. This CDR3 spans 17 amino acids. The V segment lost 5 bases and the J segment 0 bases; nucleotides outside the gene matches: 11. Germline CDR1 SGHTA, CDR2 FQGNSA. The CDR3 sequence: CASSPTLAGHYSYEQYF. CDR3 nucleotides: TGTGCCAGCAGCCCAACGCTAGCGGGACACTACTCCTACGAGCAGTACTTC.

The chain has TRBV2 and TRBJ1-2; tentative D call: TRBD1 (5 bases). Germline CDR1 is SNHLY and CDR2 is FYNNEI. The CDR3 length is 13 residues. V dropped 3 bases and J dropped 8 bases, with 13 bases sitting between them. The CDR3 loop reads CASSEAQGWGYTF. The CDR3 region has the DNA TGTGCCAGCAGTGAGGCTCAGGGTTGGGGCTACACCTTC.